This passage covers 7 T cell receptor beta chains from one sample sequenced in a study of tumor and adjacent non-tumor tissue in lung cancer. TCRbeta libraries were built with three rounds of nested PCR, modified from ARM-PCR. One entry per CDR3 protein, called by TCRdb with MiXCR from the multiplex PCR reads. The sample shows over 85,000 distinct CDR3 sequences, around 82% of them seen only once. The template was RNA from unsorted bulk tissue. Sequencing input: lung tumor tissue. The receptors here all came from an older man with non-small cell lung cancer.

Remarks on this clonotype: This may be a read error: a much more frequent sequence differs by one nucleotide. The CDR3 ends on some other residue instead of the conserved phenylalanine or tryptophan, so this is likely a read error. V is TRBV20-1 and J is TRBJ2-7; no firm D call. Per the germline V gene, CDR1 is DFQATT and CDR2 is SNEGSKA (reference sequence). CDR3 size: 16 residues. Trimming pared 6 bases from V and 3 bases from J, leaving 24 bases between. CDR3 protein: CSAKRWEVLSSYEQYI. The CDR3 DNA reads TGCAGTGCCAAACGTTGGGAAGTTTTGAGCAGCTACGAGCAGTACATC.

The V gene is TRBV6-2 or TRBV6-3, the J gene TRBJ2-7; tentative D call: TRBD1 (6 bases). The CDR3 spans 15 residues. Germline-derived CDR1 and CDR2 are MNHEY and SVGEGT. Trimming took off 7 bases at V and 12 bases at J, with 28 bases between the two ends. CDR3 nucleotides: TGTGCCAGCAATTCCAGACAGGCCAACTCCTACAAGCTGTACTTC. Encoded protein: CASNSRQANSYKLYF.

Concerning this clonotype: Mismatch with germline at one junction end may stem from a read error. This rearrangement joins TRBV6-1 to TRBJ2-3, with D uncertain. CDR1 and CDR2 (germline): MNHNS, SASEGT. The CDR3 is made up of 14 amino acids. In DNA, the CDR3 is TGTGGCAGCAGTGATTCCGAGGCCGGAGATACGCAGTATTTT. Encoded protein: CGSSDSEAGDTQYF.

Ten or more counts support this clonotype. This chain joins TRBV2 and TRBJ2-5; D may be TRBD2 (7 bases). The V end was cut by 8 bases, the J end by 6 bases, with 13 bases between. The CDR3 is 12 amino acids. Germline V gene lookup returns CDR1 SNHLY and CDR2 FYNNEI. CDR3 in DNA: TGTGCCAGCGGAACGGGGGGCAAGACCCAGTACTTC. It yields the protein CASGTGGKTQYF.

Of note for this clonotype: The junction does not match germline at one end; this may be a read error. The chain carries TRBV5-4 and TRBJ1-2; D not resolved. CDR1 and CDR2 from the germline V gene are SGHNT and YYREEE (reference sequence). The CDR3 is made up of 14 amino acids. Written as DNA, the CDR3 is TGTGCCAGCAGCTTGAGTACAGCCTTCTATGGCTGCACCTTC. Amino acids: CASSLSTAFYGCTF.

The sample holds many counts of this clonotype. This rearrangement joins TRBV20-1 to TRBJ1-5; D is perhaps TRBD1 (6 bases). The germline CDR1 and CDR2 sequences are DFQATT and SNEGSKA (reference sequence). This CDR3 spans 15 amino acids. The V end was cut by 1 base, the J end by 10 bases, with 20 bases between. CDR3 nucleotides: TGCAGTGCTAGAGCCACAGGGACGGGCCTTGGTCCCCAGCATTTT. This gives the protein CSARATGTGLGPQHF.

This clonotype was recorded a few times. This may come from a read error, since a much larger clone is one base off. The rearrangement uses TRBV14 and TRBJ2-1; 9 bases align to TRBD2. Germline V gene lookup returns CDR1 SGHDN and CDR2 FVKESK. The CDR3 has 15 residues. The CDR3 loop is CASGQETSGNHEQFF. CDR3 coding DNA: TGTGCCAGCGGCCAAGAGACTAGCGGAAATCATGAGCAGTTCTTC.